These 19 T cell receptor beta chains originate from one sample sequenced in a study of T cell responses to AZD1222 COVID-19 vaccine. Data came from immunoSEQ multiplex PCR; TCRdb stores just in-frame clones and leaves some out. Here the sample spans roughly 100,000 clones, about four fifths being singletons. The sequences come from peripheral blood, collected on day 0 of AZD1222 vaccination. These receptors came from an adult in good health.

CDR3 residues: CAWRRRNYGYTF. In DNA form, the CDR3 reads TGTGCCTGGAGAAGGAGGAACTATGGCTACACCTTC. The V gene is TRBV30, the J gene TRBJ1-2; D is ambiguous. Looked up from germline, CDR1 is GTSNPN and CDR2 is SVGIG (reference sequence). Trimming took 3 bases from V and 2 from J, leaving 7 bases between them. The CDR3 loop spans 12 amino acids.

This rearrangement joins TRBV2 to TRBJ2-2; D tentatively fits TRBD1 or TRBD2 (5 bases each). Deletions cut 7 bases from V and 2 bases from J, with 14 bases between. Germline-derived CDR1 and CDR2 are SNHLY and FYNNEI. The CDR3 has 15 amino acids. CDR3 DNA sequence: TGTGCCAGCACAGCCGGGACCGTAAACACCGGGGAGCTGTTTTTT. This translates into CASTAGTVNTGELFF.

V is TRBV19 and J is TRBJ2-1, with D perhaps matching TRBD1 (5 bases). Germline-derived CDR1 and CDR2 are LNHDA and SQIVND (reference sequence). V lost 5 bases and J 10 bases, leaving 21 bases between the germline ends. This CDR3 spans 15 amino acids. For the CDR3, the DNA is TGTGCCAGTAGTTCTCGCAGGGCAGAGGAACGAGAGCAGTTCTTC. This codes for CASSSRRAEEREQFF.

The rearrangement uses TRBV5-4 and TRBJ1-4; D is possibly TRBD1 (6 bases). The germline CDR1 and CDR2 sequences are SGHNT and YYREEE (reference sequence). Deletions cut 5 bases from V and 8 bases from J, with 19 bases between. CDR3 length: 15 amino acids. In nucleotides, the CDR3 is TGTGCCAGCAGTTCCCAGACAGGATTGGGCGAAAAACTGTTTTTT. It specifies CASSSQTGLGEKLFF.

The V call is TRBV28, the J call TRBJ1-5; 7 nucleotides line up with TRBD1. There are 15 residues in the CDR3. From germline, CDR1 is MDHEN and CDR2 SYDVKM. The V gene end was trimmed by 8 bases and the J gene end by 0 bases; junction bases not matched to a gene: 7. The CDR3: CASEGRGYSNQPQHF. The CDR3 nucleotides read TGTGCCAGCGAGGGCAGGGGGTATAGCAATCAGCCCCAGCATTTT.

The chain joins TRBV18 to TRBJ2-1, with 8 bases matching TRBD2. There are 17 residues in the CDR3. J was trimmed by 4 bases and V by 3 bases; bases with no gene match: 11. CDR1 and CDR2 (germline): KGHSH, LQKENI. The CDR3 is CASSPPGGSKRYNEQFF. The DNA for the CDR3 is TGTGCCAGCTCACCCCCGGGGGGGTCAAAACGTTACAATGAGCAGTTCTTC. Full variable domain (remainder filled in from reference TRBV18 and TRBJ2-1): NAGVMQNPRHLVRRRGQEARLRCSPMKGHSHVYWYRQLPEEGLKFMVYLQKENIIDESGMPKERFSAEFPKEGPSILRIQQVVRGDSAAYFCASSPPGGSKRYNEQFFGPGTRLTVL.

This chain links TRBV24-1 with TRBJ2-2; tentative D call: TRBD1 (6 bases). V lost 5 bases, J lost 2 bases, and 14 bases lay in between. Germline lookup yields CDR1 KGHDR and CDR2 SFDVKD. The CDR3 is 16 amino acids. The chain's CDR3 is CATSGQKGVNTGELFF. The CDR3 DNA reads as TGTGCCACCAGTGGCCAGAAGGGGGTTAACACCGGGGAGCTGTTTTTT.

The chain recombines TRBV7-9 with TRBJ1-5; no clear D gene. CDR3 size: 14 residues. Germline CDR1 is SEHNR and CDR2 is FQNEAQ (reference sequence). V was cut by 0 bases and J by 2 bases, with 5 bases left in between. The CDR3 reads CASSLATGNQPQHF. CDR3 DNA: TGTGCCAGCAGCTTAGCGACGGGCAATCAGCCCCAGCATTTT.

The gene calls are TRBV11-1 and TRBJ1-1; the match to TRBD1 covers 7 bases. The CDR3 contains 14 residues. After removal of 8 bases from V and 1 base from J, the junction contained 7 bases not matched to a gene. Germline V gene sequence: CDR1 SGHAT, CDR2 FQDESV (reference sequence). In DNA form, the CDR3 reads TGTGCCAGCGGGGGGGACAGATCGAACACTGAAGCTTTCTTT. It codes for CASGGDRSNTEAFF.

The gene calls are TRBV24-1 and TRBJ2-1; a possible D gene is TRBD2 (6 bases). Germline V gives CDR1 KGHDR, CDR2 SFDVKD. Trimming cost V 0 bases and J 7 bases, with 15 bases left between them. The CDR3 runs to 16 residues. CDR3 sequence: CATSDLGSGGLNEQFF. The CDR3 DNA reads as TGTGCCACCAGTGATTTGGGTAGCGGAGGGCTAAATGAGCAGTTCTTC.

This chain uses TRBV7-8 with TRBJ2-1; tentative D call: TRBD2 (6 bases). Germline CDR1 SGHVS, CDR2 FQNEAQ. Trimming took off 2 bases at V and 2 bases at J, with 10 bases between the two ends. The CDR3 covers 15 residues. Here the CDR3 reads CASSLRGATYNEQFF. The CDR3 coding sequence is TGTGCCAGCAGCTTACGCGGGGCCACCTACAATGAGCAGTTCTTC.

The CDR3 DNA sequence: TGTGCCAGCAGTTCCACTGGGGTGAGCGCCTACGAGCAGTACTTC. Amino acids: CASSSTGVSAYEQYF. The chain joins TRBV7-9 to TRBJ2-7; unclear D gene. CDR3 size: 15 residues. Per the germline V gene, CDR1 is SEHNR and CDR2 is FQNEAQ (reference sequence). Trimming took off 6 bases at V and 2 bases at J, with 17 bases between the two ends.

The genes are TRBV7-2 and TRBJ1-3, with D possibly being TRBD1 (5 bases). This CDR3 has 14 residues. Germline CDR1 and CDR2: SGHTA and FQGNSA. V was trimmed by 6 bases and J by 0 bases, leaving 9 bases between them. The CDR3 coding sequence is TGTGCCAGCAGTAGACAGAGCTCTGGAAACACCATATATTTT. Translating it yields CASSRQSSGNTIYF.

The V gene is TRBV18, the J gene TRBJ2-2, with TRBD1 matching 12 bases. The V gene end was trimmed by 6 bases and the J gene end by 4 bases; junction bases not matched to a gene: 6. The CDR3 loop spans 16 amino acids. CDR1 is KGHSH and CDR2 is LQKENI in the germline V gene. The CDR3 nucleotides read TGTGCCAGCTCGCCCGGGACAGGGGGCATCACCGGGGAGCTGTTTTTT. This sequence encodes CASSPGTGGITGELFF. The variable domain in full, completed from reference TRBV18 and TRBJ2-2, reads NAGVMQNPRHLVRRRGQEARLRCSPMKGHSHVYWYRQLPEEGLKFMVYLQKENIIDESGMPKERFSAEFPKEGPSILRIQQVVRGDSAAYFCASSPGTGGITGELFFGEGSRLTVL.

The genes are TRBV15 and TRBJ2-1, with D tentatively TRBD1 or TRBD2 (5 bases each). Per the germline V gene, CDR1 is LNHNV and CDR2 is YYDKDF (reference sequence). This CDR3 contains 16 residues. V dropped 5 bases and J dropped 3 bases, with 17 bases sitting between them. Here the CDR3 DNA reads TGTGCCACCAGCGCCACCGGAGGTAGGGGCTACAATGAGCAGTTCTTC. It translates to CATSATGGRGYNEQFF.

This chain uses TRBV11-3 with TRBJ1-2, with D unresolved. Per germline, CDR1 SGHNT and CDR2 YENEEA. CDR3 size: 16 residues. Trimming took 0 bases from V and 2 from J, leaving 13 bases between them. In nucleotides, the CDR3 is TGTGCCAGCAGCTTAGAAACTACAGCTTGGAACTATGGCTACACCTTC. Its translation: CASSLETTAWNYGYTF.

V is TRBV27 and J is TRBJ1-6; D not resolved. V lost 3 bases, J lost 7 bases, and 10 bases lay in between. CDR1 is MNHEY and CDR2 is SMNVEV in the germline V gene (reference sequence). CDR3 length: 14 residues. The chain's CDR3 is CASSFEALNSPLHF. The CDR3, as DNA: TGTGCCAGCAGTTTTGAGGCTTTAAATTCACCCCTCCACTTT.

This chain links TRBV3-1 (or the pseudogene TRBV3-2) with TRBJ2-1; no clear D. Between the trimmed V and J ends, which lost 4 bases and 4 bases, there was a span of 23 bases. This CDR3 comprises 18 residues. Germline lookup yields CDR1 LGHDT and CDR2 YNNKEL (reference sequence). The DNA of the CDR3 is TGTGCCAGCAGCCGAAGCCGATCGAGTTGGGATGAGTACAATGAGCAGTTCTTC. It specifies CASSRSRSSWDEYNEQFF.

The chain is built from TRBV3-1 (or the pseudogene TRBV3-2) and TRBJ1-4; D uncertain. Trimming stripped 0 bases from V and 5 bases from J, with 10 bases between. CDR1 is LGHDT and CDR2 is YNNKEL in the germline V gene (reference sequence). CDR3 length equals 15 residues. The CDR3 loop reads CASSQDSLGNEKLFF. CDR3 DNA sequence: TGTGCCAGCAGCCAAGATTCGCTTGGGAATGAAAAACTGTTTTTT.